Listed here are 23 T cell receptor beta chains from one sample, sequenced in a study of cytomegalovirus exposure and HLA in healthy donors. This PCR relied on a set of 60 Vbeta primers and 13 Jbeta primers. Profiled with immunoSEQ multiplex PCR; TCRdb holds only in-frame clones, not every one. The sample carries about 200,000 clones, 75% to 90% recorded once. Sequenced: PBMCs. These receptors came from a woman between 40 and 50 years old in good health and CMV-seronegative.

V is TRBV10-3 and J is TRBJ1-2; possibly TRBD1 for D (5 bases). The V gene lost 0 bases and the J gene lost 1 base, with 18 bases spanning the gap. The CDR3 loop spans 18 amino acids. Germline-derived CDR1 and CDR2 are ENHRY and SYGVKD. The CDR3, as DNA: TGTGCCATCAGTGAGTCAGGAGCGGGACTAGGTGATAACTATGGCTACACCTTC. It translates to CAISESGAGLGDNYGYTF.

The genes are TRBV9 and TRBJ2-1; a possible D gene is TRBD1 (6 bases). Deletions cut 0 bases from V and 10 bases from J, with 17 bases between. Germline V lookup: CDR1 SGDLS, CDR2 YYNGEE. This CDR3 region has 15 residues. The CDR3 sequence: CASSVGGGTRPEQFF. The CDR3 nucleotides read TGTGCCAGCAGCGTAGGTGGGGGCACCCGGCCGGAGCAGTTCTTC.

The sample holds a few counts of this clone. The V and J genes are TRBV19 and TRBJ2-3; TRBD2 aligns across 9 bases. Germline CDR1 reads LNHDA; CDR2 reads SQIVND (reference sequence). The ends lost 3 bases at V and 4 bases at J; junction bases unmatched: 5. The CDR3 is 15 residues long. This CDR3 is CASSMLAGSADTQYF. The CDR3, as DNA: TGTGCCAGTAGTATGCTAGCGGGAAGCGCAGATACGCAGTATTTT.

The V call is TRBV18, the J call TRBJ1-4; D is perhaps TRBD1 (5 bases). This CDR3 comprises 15 residues. V was shortened by 1 base and J by 10 bases, with 16 bases between the two germline ends. CDR1 is KGHSH and CDR2 is LQKENI in the germline V gene. CDR3 loop: CASSPQGPSSAKLFF. In DNA, the CDR3 is TGTGCCAGCTCACCACAGGGGCCTTCTTCTGCAAAACTGTTTTTT.

CDR3: CASSAGMRNEQFF. The CDR3 bases are TGCGCCAGCAGCGCCGGGATGAGGAATGAGCAGTTCTTC. J is TRBJ2-1 and V is TRBV5-1; weak D call: TRBD2 (5 bases). This CDR3 contains 13 residues. Germline loops: CDR1 SGHRS, CDR2 YFSETQ. V lost 4 bases and J 7 bases, leaving 12 bases between the germline ends. Combining the CDR3 with reference TRBV5-1 and TRBJ2-1 gives the whole variable domain KAGVTQTPRYLIKTRGQQVTLSCSPISGHRSVSWYQQTPGQGLQFLFEYFSETQRNKGNFPGRFSGRQFSNSRSEMNVSTLELGDSALYLCASSAGMRNEQFFGPGTRLTVL.

This rearrangement joins TRBV7-3 to TRBJ2-3; D may be TRBD1 (5 bases). The V gene lost 0 bases and the J gene lost 4 bases, with 11 bases spanning the gap. Per germline, CDR1 SGHTA and CDR2 FQGTGA. CDR3 length equals 15 residues. CDR3 in amino acids: CASSLTGQGPDTQYF. CDR3 bases: TGTGCCAGCAGCTTAACGGGGCAGGGTCCAGATACGCAGTATTTT.

The chain recombines TRBV5-1 with TRBJ2-7; TRBD2 might be the D (6 bases). Per the germline V gene, CDR1 is SGHRS and CDR2 is YFSETQ. There are 14 residues in the CDR3. V was trimmed by 0 bases and J by 3 bases, leaving 10 bases between them. CDR3 amino acids: CASSLGLGLYEQYF. CDR3 coding DNA: TGCGCCAGCAGCTTGGGACTAGGACTCTACGAGCAGTACTTC.

This clone was recorded once. This chain links TRBV7-3 with TRBJ2-5; D not certain. From germline, CDR1 is SGHTA and CDR2 FQGTGA. Trimming cost V 5 bases and J 3 bases, with 10 bases left between them. This CDR3 region has 13 residues. CDR3 in amino acids: CASSPKREETQYF. The CDR3 DNA sequence: TGTGCCAGCAGCCCCAAGCGAGAAGAGACCCAGTACTTC.

This clone was observed a few times. The V call is TRBV4-1, the J call TRBJ2-5; the D gene is possibly TRBD2 (6 bases). Trimming took off 4 bases at V and 7 bases at J, with 28 bases between the two ends. This CDR3 region has 18 residues. Germline V gene lookup returns CDR1 MGHRA and CDR2 YSYEKL. CDR3 protein: CASSLLGVVASATGTQYF. CDR3 nucleotide sequence: TGCGCCAGCAGCCTATTGGGGGTTGTGGCTAGCGCGACGGGGACCCAGTACTTC.

This clone was counted only a few times. CDR3 in amino acids: CASRLAEEGTGELFF. DNA for the CDR3: TGTGCAAGTCGCTTAGCCGAGGAGGGGACCGGGGAGCTGTTTTTT. The genes are TRBV12-2 and TRBJ2-2; the table's TRBD2 call for D was not verified on the DNA. TRBV12-2 is labeled a pseudogene. This CDR3 spans 15 amino acids.

CDR3: CASSVDRGREPYNEQFF. The CDR3 nucleotides are TGTGCCAGCAGCGTAGATCGCGGGAGGGAACCCTACAATGAGCAGTTCTTC. The chain uses TRBV9 and TRBJ2-1; TRBD2 agrees at 9 bases. The V and J ends lost 0 bases and 2 bases, in that order; junction bases with no gene match: 6. The CDR3 is 17 residues long. Germline V CDR1 and CDR2: SGDLS, YYNGEE.

There are a few counts of this clone. This chain links TRBV7-2 with TRBJ2-5; D remains ambiguous. The CDR3 sequence is 14 residues long. The V gene's germline CDR1 is SGHTA and CDR2 FQGNSA. Trimming removed 5 bases from V and 7 bases from J, with 17 bases in between. In nucleotides, the CDR3 is TGTGCCAGCAGCCAGCTGGGCCCCCCCGGGACCCAGTACTTC. This translates into CASSQLGPPGTQYF.

This chain joins TRBV2 and TRBJ2-1; 7 bases line up with TRBD1. The germline gives CDR1 SNHLY, CDR2 FYNNEI. J gave up 7 bases and V 8 bases, and 8 bases lay outside the gene matches. CDR3 length: 13 amino acids. CDR3 residues: CASGGQQRNEQFF. The CDR3 nucleotides are TGTGCCAGCGGGGGACAGCAACGGAATGAGCAGTTCTTC.

This rearrangement joins TRBV2 to TRBJ1-5; perhaps TRBD1 as D (5 bases). The germline V gene encodes CDR1 SNHLY and CDR2 FYNNEI. V lost 7 bases, J lost 5 bases, and 15 bases lay in between. The length of the CDR3 is 14 residues. CDR3 sequence reads: CASKNGGSYQPQHF. In DNA, the CDR3 is TGTGCCAGCAAAAACGGGGGAAGCTATCAGCCCCAGCATTTT.

This clone was observed a few times. The V call is TRBV5-1, the J call TRBJ1-1, with 9 bases aligning to TRBD1. CDR1 is SGHRS and CDR2 is YFSETQ in the germline V gene. Trimming removed 0 bases from V and 5 bases from J; junction bases left unmatched: 5. The CDR3 loop spans 15 amino acids. This CDR3 is CASSLVGTGRTEAFF. CDR3 bases: TGCGCCAGCAGCTTGGTTGGGACAGGGCGGACTGAAGCTTTCTTT.

The rearrangement joins TRBV9 to TRBJ2-5; 10 positions match TRBD2. Unmatched junction bases numbered 9, after V lost 3 bases and J lost 4 bases. Germline V lookup: CDR1 SGDLS, CDR2 YYNGEE. The CDR3 spans 16 residues. Here the CDR3 reads CASSALSGGAGETQYF. The DNA of the CDR3 is TGTGCCAGCAGCGCGCTCAGCGGGGGGGCAGGAGAGACCCAGTACTTC.

The chain recombines TRBV9 with TRBJ2-7, with 9 bases that match TRBD1. V lost 0 bases to trimming and J lost 5 bases; unmatched junction nucleotides: 12. Germline loops: CDR1 SGDLS, CDR2 YYNGEE. This CDR3 region has 17 residues. CDR3 in amino acids: CASSVGDRVGGLDEQYF. The CDR3 nucleotides are TGTGCCAGCAGCGTAGGGGACAGGGTCGGCGGGTTAGACGAGCAGTACTTC.

The rearrangement joins TRBV19 to TRBJ2-3; 11 bases fit TRBD1. Trimming cost V 5 bases and J 4 bases; bases outside gene matches: 2. Per germline, CDR1 LNHDA and CDR2 SQIVND (reference sequence). This CDR3 region has 14 residues. The CDR3 loop reads CASSPGQGADTQYF. The DNA for the CDR3 is TGTGCCAGTAGTCCGGGACAGGGGGCAGATACGCAGTATTTT.

This clone has a single count. The chain combines TRBV7-3 with TRBJ2-6; 7 nucleotides match TRBD1. There are 18 residues in the CDR3. CDR1 is SGHTA, CDR2 FQGTGA, per germline. The V segment lost 5 bases and the J segment 1 base; nucleotides outside the gene matches: 11. CDR3 DNA sequence: TGTGCCAGCAGCCGTGGGGCAGGGGGATGGTCTGGGGCCAACGTCCTGACTTTC. Its translation: CASSRGAGGWSGANVLTF. Full variable domain (outside the CDR3, taken from reference TRBV7-3 and TRBJ2-6): GAGVSQTPSNKVTEKGKYVELRCDPISGHTALYWYRQSLGQGPEFLIYFQGTGAADDSGLPNDRFFAVRPEGSVSTLKIQRTERGDSAVYLCASSRGAGGWSGANVLTFGAGSRLTVL.

The chain carries TRBV9 and TRBJ2-7; tentative D call: TRBD2 (6 bases). V lost 4 bases to trimming and J lost 7 bases, with 15 bases between them. Germline loops: CDR1 SGDLS, CDR2 YYNGEE. CDR3 length equals 13 residues. The CDR3 is CASSPGLQEEQYF. Written as DNA, the CDR3 is TGTGCCAGCAGCCCGGGACTCCAAGAGGAGCAGTACTTC.

V gene TRBV28 combines with J gene TRBJ2-5; tentatively, D is TRBD2 (6 bases). Trimming removed 8 bases at V and 1 base at J, with 14 bases between. Germline lookup yields CDR1 MDHEN and CDR2 SYDVKM. The CDR3 covers 14 residues. In DNA form, the CDR3 reads TGTGCCAGCGCGGCGGGGCTGCCCCAAGAGACCCAGTACTTC. This gives the protein CASAAGLPQETQYF.

This chain links TRBV6-1 with TRBJ1-1; tentative D call: TRBD1 (5 bases). There are 14 residues in the CDR3. From germline, CDR1 is MNHNS and CDR2 SASEGT. The V end was cut by 3 bases, the J end by 6 bases, with 14 bases between. In DNA, the CDR3 is TGTGCCAGCAGTGAGGGGCGGGGAGTGGCTGAAGCTTTCTTT. It specifies CASSEGRGVAEAFF.

This clone came up once. The chain recombines TRBV4-1 with TRBJ2-1; D is possibly TRBD2 (5 bases). The CDR3 extends over 15 amino acids. Trimming removed 1 base from V and 8 bases from J, with 15 bases in between. Germline assignment: CDR1 MGHRA and CDR2 YSYEKL. Written as DNA, the CDR3 is TGCGCCAGCAGCCAAGTATTCGGGAACGTGGATGAGCAGTTCTTC. It is translated as CASSQVFGNVDEQFF.